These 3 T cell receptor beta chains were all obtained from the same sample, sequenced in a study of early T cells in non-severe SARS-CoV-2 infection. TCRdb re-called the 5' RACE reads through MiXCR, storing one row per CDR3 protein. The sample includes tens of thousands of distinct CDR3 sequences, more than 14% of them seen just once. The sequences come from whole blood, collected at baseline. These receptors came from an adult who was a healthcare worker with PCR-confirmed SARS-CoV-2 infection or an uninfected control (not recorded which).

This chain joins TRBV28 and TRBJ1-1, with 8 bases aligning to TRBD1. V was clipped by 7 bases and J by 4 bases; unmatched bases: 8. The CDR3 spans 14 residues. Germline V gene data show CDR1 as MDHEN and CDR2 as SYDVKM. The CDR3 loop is CASIPGQVGTEAFF. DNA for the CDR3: TGTGCCAGCATTCCGGGACAGGTGGGCACTGAAGCTTTCTTT.

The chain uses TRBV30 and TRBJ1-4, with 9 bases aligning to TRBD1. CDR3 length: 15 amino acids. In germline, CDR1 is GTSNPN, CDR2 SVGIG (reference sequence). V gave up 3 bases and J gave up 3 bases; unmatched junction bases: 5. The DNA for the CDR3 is TGTGCCTGGAGACCGACAGGGGGGGCTAATGAAAAACTGTTTTTT. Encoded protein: CAWRPTGGANEKLFF.

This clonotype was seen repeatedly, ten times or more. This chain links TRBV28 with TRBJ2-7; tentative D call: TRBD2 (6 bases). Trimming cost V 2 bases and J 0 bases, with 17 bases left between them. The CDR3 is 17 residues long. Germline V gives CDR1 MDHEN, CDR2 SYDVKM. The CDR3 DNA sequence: TGTGCCAGCAGTTTAGTCCGGGGGACGGTAAGCTCCTACGAGCAGTACTTC. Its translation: CASSLVRGTVSSYEQYF.